These 14 T cell receptor beta chains were all obtained from the same sample, sequenced in a study of cytomegalovirus exposure and HLA in healthy donors. Vbeta (60) and Jbeta (13) primers were used in the PCR. Data came from immunoSEQ multiplex PCR; TCRdb stores just in-frame clones and leaves some out. The sample contains 70,000 to 80,000 clones, under 85% of which appear only once. The specimen sequenced was PBMCs. These receptors all stem from a woman in her forties in good health and CMV-seropositive.

This clone showed up just a few times. Here the CDR3 reads CASSRRGDTEAFF. As DNA, the CDR3 is TGCGCCAGCAGTCGCCGGGGAGACACTGAAGCTTTCTTT. This chain uses TRBV5-1 with TRBJ1-1; no firm D call. This CDR3 is built from 13 residues. The germline V gene has CDR1 SGHRS and CDR2 YFSETQ. V shed 5 bases and J shed 3 bases, with 11 bases lying between them.

The V and J genes are TRBV6-4 and TRBJ2-3; 7 bases align to TRBD1. V trimming: 9 bases; J trimming: 0 bases; junction bases outside the gene matches: 9. The CDR3 extends over 15 amino acids. The germline gives CDR1 MRHNA, CDR2 SNTAGT. Here the CDR3 DNA reads TGTGCCAGAATTAAGGGGGCAGGTAGCACAGATACGCAGTATTTT. Translating it yields CARIKGAGSTDTQYF.

The genes are TRBV9 and TRBJ2-5; D is undetermined. Germline V gene data show CDR1 as SGDLS and CDR2 as YYNGEE. V gave up 2 bases and J gave up 1 base, with 3 bases separating them. CDR3 length equals 12 residues. The CDR3 is CASSVGQETQYF. CDR3 coding DNA: TGTGCCAGCAGCGTCGGCCAAGAGACCCAGTACTTC. The full variable domain, rest sourced from reference TRBV9 and TRBJ2-5, is DSGVTQTPKHLITATGQRVTLRCSPRSGDLSVYWYQQSLDQGLQFLIQYYNGEERAKGNILERFSAQQFPDLHSELNLSSLELGDSALYFCASSVGQETQYFGPGTRLLVL.

This clone turned up a few times. The genes are TRBV7-9 and TRBJ1-5, with 9 bases identical to TRBD1. CDR1 and CDR2 (germline): SEHNR, FQNEAQ (reference sequence). Trimming removed 5 bases from V and 6 bases from J; junction bases left unmatched: 8. The CDR3 is made up of 15 amino acids. This chain's CDR3 is CASSKWTGEVQPQHF. Written as DNA, the CDR3 is TGTGCCAGCAGCAAGTGGACAGGGGAGGTTCAGCCCCAGCATTTT.

Points on this clone: Other DNA sequences in the same sample also yield this CDR3. This sequence joins TRBV4-3 and TRBJ2-1; D is perhaps TRBD2 (5 bases). CDR1 LGHNA and CDR2 YSLEER come from the germline V gene. V was pared by 0 bases and J by 4 bases, with 10 bases between. The CDR3 extends over 15 amino acids. CDR3 sequence reads: CASSQDFRGYNEQFF. The CDR3 DNA follows: TGCGCCAGCAGCCAAGATTTCCGGGGATACAATGAGCAGTTCTTC.

CDR3 loop: CASIPDAPPTGGNGYTF. CDR3 nucleotides: TGCGCCAGCATCCCCGACGCCCCCCCGACAGGGGGCAATGGCTACACCTTC. This chain joins TRBV5-1 and TRBJ1-2, with TRBD1 matching 10 bases. Trimming cost V 6 bases and J 6 bases; bases outside gene matches: 17. Germline values: CDR1 SGHRS, CDR2 YFSETQ. CDR3 size: 17 residues.

The table lists this clone with a few counts. The chain has TRBV5-5 and TRBJ1-5; possible D gene TRBD1, 5 bases. Trimming cost V 0 bases and J 7 bases, with 5 bases left between them. Germline V gene lookup returns CDR1 SGHKS and CDR2 YYEKEE (reference sequence). This CDR3 has 12 residues. Written as DNA, the CDR3 is TGTGCCAGCAGCTTGGACAGGCAGCCCCAGCATTTT. This codes for CASSLDRQPQHF.

The chain combines TRBV5-6 with TRBJ2-7; no firm D call. The germline V gene has CDR1 SGHDT and CDR2 YYEEEE. The CDR3 has 14 amino acids. V lost 0 bases to trimming and J lost 4 bases, with 11 bases between them. CDR3 in amino acids: CASSLGAAWYEQYF. The CDR3 bases are TGTGCCAGCAGCTTGGGGGCAGCTTGGTACGAGCAGTACTTC.

The chain has TRBV28 and TRBJ2-7, with D unclear. Trimming removed 7 bases at V and 12 bases at J, with 19 bases between. The CDR3 contains 12 residues. The germline V gene encodes CDR1 MDHEN and CDR2 SYDVKM. CDR3 loop: CASTTSGRLGYF. CDR3 DNA sequence: TGTGCCAGCACCACCTCGGGTAGGCTTGGGTACTTC.

The J gene is TRBJ1-5, the V gene TRBV28; 9 bases align to TRBD1. The CDR3 loop spans 15 amino acids. V was pared by 7 bases and J by 4 bases, with 8 bases of the junction left unmatched. Germline values: CDR1 MDHEN, CDR2 SYDVKM. The CDR3 is CASNQDRGGNQPQHF. CDR3 nucleotide sequence: TGTGCCAGCAATCAGGACAGGGGTGGTAATCAGCCCCAGCATTTT.

This chain links TRBV30 with TRBJ1-2; tentatively, D is TRBD1 (5 bases). Trimming cost V 1 base and J 0 bases, with 9 bases left between them. The CDR3 is made up of 14 amino acids. Per germline, CDR1 GTSNPN and CDR2 SVGIG (reference sequence). In DNA form, the CDR3 reads TGTGCCTGGAGTGGGGGCCACACTAACTATGGCTACACCTTC. It yields the protein CAWSGGHTNYGYTF.

The chain is built from TRBV6-1 and TRBJ2-7; 9 bases fit TRBD1. The germline V gene encodes CDR1 MNHNS and CDR2 SASEGT. The CDR3 loop spans 13 amino acids. The V segment lost 7 bases and the J segment 2 bases; nucleotides outside the gene matches: 3. The CDR3 sequence: CASMRDRAYEQYF. The CDR3 bases are TGTGCCAGCATGAGGGACAGGGCCTACGAGCAGTACTTC.

The chain couples TRBV6-1 to TRBJ1-6, with 9 bases fitting TRBD1. Trimming removed 8 bases from V and 10 bases from J; junction bases left unmatched: 6. In germline, CDR1 is MNHNS, CDR2 SASEGT. This CDR3 is 13 amino acids long. As DNA, the CDR3 is TGTGCCAGCCAGACAGGGGGAATCTCACCCCTCCACTTT. Its translation is CASQTGGISPLHF.

This chain connects TRBV19 to TRBJ2-7; TRBD1 matches 8 bases. V lost 6 bases to trimming and J lost 0 bases; unmatched junction nucleotides: 4. The CDR3 sequence is 14 residues long. Per the germline V gene, CDR1 is LNHDA and CDR2 is SQIVND (reference sequence). The CDR3 DNA follows: TGTGCCAGTAGGAAACAGGGGGGCTCCTACGAGCAGTACTTC. It codes for CASRKQGGSYEQYF.